The present T cell receptor (beta chain) was sequenced within a study of sequential checkpoint blockade in melanoma. Data came from immunoSEQ multiplex PCR; TCRdb stores just in-frame clones and leaves some out. The sample comprises about 24,000 clones, 82% of which are singletons, and 11% rests with the top ten. The treatment was: randomized to nivolumab then ipilimumab (arm A) or the reverse (arm B). V was clipped by 6 bases and J by 5 bases, with 11 bases between them. CDR3 length: 13 amino acids. Germline CDR1 is MNHEY and CDR2 is SVGAGI. This TCR came from a human donor with melanoma. The chain uses TRBV6-5 and TRBJ2-1; D perhaps matches TRBD2 (5 bases). The starting material was CD8+ T cells sorted from blood (inferred from file names), obtained from a patient given nivolumab and ipilimumab in sequence. CDR3 DNA: TGTGCCAGCAGCGAGGGTAGAAACAATGAGCAGTTCTTC. As protein: CASSEGRNNEQFF.